This record concerns one T cell receptor (beta chain) sequence. Its antigen is not identified. This sample stems from a study of OX40 agonist ivuxolimab in advanced cancers. Background on the study: Of mixed ages from about 20 to 80 and averaging approximately 60 years, the group was just under 85% male. Eligibility admitted prior anti-PD-1, anti-PD-L1 or anti-CTLA-4 therapy; around 41% had some. Study results and caveats: Clonal expansion from baseline to week 6 occurred in both CD4+ and CD8+ T cells. Low clonal expansion, among the lowest seen, marked partial responders at 0.1-3.0 mg/kg.

Method: immunoSEQ multiplex PCR; TCRdb's copy keeps in-frame clones and lacks some. Among about 16,000 clones listed, around 84% were seen once. The CDR3 loop spans 16 amino acids. CDR1 and CDR2 (germline): MNHEY, SMNVEV (reference sequence). The ends lost 6 bases at V and 2 bases at J; junction bases unmatched: 11. The receptor comes from an adult with an advanced solid tumor such as melanoma, head and neck, liver or kidney cancer. This rearrangement joins TRBV27 to TRBJ2-7, with 9 bases matching TRBD2. Sequenced here: CD4+ or CD8+ T cells sorted from blood, sampled in a trial of the OX40 agonist ivuxolimab. The CDR3 loop is CASSPLTSGRTYEQYF. For the CDR3, the DNA is TGTGCCAGCAGCCCGTTGACTAGCGGACGAACCTACGAGCAGTACTTC.